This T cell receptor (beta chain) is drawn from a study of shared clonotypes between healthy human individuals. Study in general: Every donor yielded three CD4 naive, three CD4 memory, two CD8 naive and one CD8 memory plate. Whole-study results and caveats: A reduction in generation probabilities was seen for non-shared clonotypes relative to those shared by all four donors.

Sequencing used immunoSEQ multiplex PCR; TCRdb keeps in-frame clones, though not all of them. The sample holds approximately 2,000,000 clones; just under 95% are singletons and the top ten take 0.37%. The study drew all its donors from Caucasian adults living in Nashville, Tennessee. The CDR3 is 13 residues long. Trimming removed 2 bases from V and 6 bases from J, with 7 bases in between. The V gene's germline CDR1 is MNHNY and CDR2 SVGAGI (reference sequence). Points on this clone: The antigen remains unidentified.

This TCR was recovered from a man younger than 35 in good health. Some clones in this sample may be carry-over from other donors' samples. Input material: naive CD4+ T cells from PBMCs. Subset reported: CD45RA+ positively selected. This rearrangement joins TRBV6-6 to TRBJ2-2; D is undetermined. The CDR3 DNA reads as TGTGCCAGCAGTTACGTAGGGTCCGGGGAGCTGTTTTTT. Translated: CASSYVGSGELFF.